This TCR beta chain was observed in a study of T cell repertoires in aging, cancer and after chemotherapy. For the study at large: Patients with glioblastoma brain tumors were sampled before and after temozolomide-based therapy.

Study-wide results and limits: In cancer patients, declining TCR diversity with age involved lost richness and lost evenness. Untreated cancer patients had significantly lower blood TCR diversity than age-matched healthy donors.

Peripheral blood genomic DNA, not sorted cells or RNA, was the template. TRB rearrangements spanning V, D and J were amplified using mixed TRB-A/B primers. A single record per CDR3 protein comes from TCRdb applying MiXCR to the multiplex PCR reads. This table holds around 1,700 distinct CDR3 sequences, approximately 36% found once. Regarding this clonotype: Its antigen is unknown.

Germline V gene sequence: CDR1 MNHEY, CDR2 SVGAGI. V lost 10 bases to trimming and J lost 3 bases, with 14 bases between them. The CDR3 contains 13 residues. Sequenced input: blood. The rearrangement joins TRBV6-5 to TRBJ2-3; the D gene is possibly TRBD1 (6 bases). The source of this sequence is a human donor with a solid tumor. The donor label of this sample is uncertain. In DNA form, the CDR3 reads TGTGCCACTGAAAAACAGGGAACAGATACGCAGTATTTT. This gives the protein CATEKQGTDTQYF.